The clone carrying this T cell receptor beta chain turned up a few times. Germline loops: CDR1 SQVTM, CDR2 ANQGSEA. This CDR3 spans 12 amino acids. The ends lost 6 bases at V and 6 bases at J; junction bases unmatched: 6. These data belong to a study of blood T cell repertoires in COVID-19. The data were produced by immunoSEQ multiplex PCR, yet TCRdb's version contains in-frame clones alone and is incomplete. The profile shows about 89,000 clones, roughly 74% of them singletons. The TCR sequence derives from a man in his 70s with COVID-19, enrolled during active disease. Sequenced sample: peripheral blood. The rearrangement links TRBV29-1 to TRBJ1-2; 8 nucleotides align to TRBD1. The CDR3 spells CSVPTGADGYTF. The CDR3 nucleotides read TGCAGCGTACCGACAGGGGCAGATGGCTACACCTTC.